Sequencing of this T cell receptor beta chain was carried out in a study of blood T cell repertoires in COVID-19. At the level of the study: The samples span acute and convalescent COVID-19 from the United States, Italy and Spain. T cells, B-cell-depleted T cells, or PBMCs provided the cDNA or gDNA that served as material.

Only in-frame clones appear in the TCRdb table, and some are missing; sequencing was by immunoSEQ multiplex PCR. The table shows 260,000 or so clones, with approximately 88% occurring only once. V was clipped by 2 bases and J by 5 bases; unmatched bases: 1. The CDR3 runs to 14 residues. Germline CDR1 MNHEY, CDR2 SVGAGI. Source material: PBMCs or T cells enriched from blood (not recorded which). This receptor was obtained from a woman in her twenties or thirties with acute COVID-19. The gene calls are TRBV6-5 and TRBJ1-4; TRBD1 matches at 8 bases. DNA of the CDR3: TGTGCCAGCAGTTACGCAGGGGGCAATGAAAAACTGTTTTTT. Translating gives CASSYAGGNEKLFF.